The rows below give T cell receptor beta chains drawn from one sample of a study of control samples from healthy donors and cancer patients. TCRdb's copy holds only in-frame clones and misses some; the assay was immunoSEQ multiplex PCR. The profile shows about 130,000 clones, roughly 87% of them singletons. The material sequenced was blood. These receptors were obtained from a man between 18 and 29 years old in good health. Both conserved end residues are part of each CDR3. D genes are given only for firm matches. The size of a clone is reported for some rows only, either as once, few or many, or as a class for expanded clones.

clone size	D gene	V gene	J gene	CDR3 protein	CDR3 DNA
-	TRBD1	TRBV20-1	TRBJ1-4	CSASSGQGSEKLFF	TGCAGTGCTAGTTCCGGACAGGGAAGTGAAAAACTGTTTTTT
-	-	TRBV5-1	TRBJ1-1	CASSSQVSNTEAFF	TGCGCCAGCAGCTCCCAGGTTTCGAACACTGAAGCTTTCTTT
-	-	TRBV5-4	TRBJ1-4	CASSRAGEKLFF	TGTGCCAGCAGTCGAGCCGGAGAAAAACTGTTTTTT
-	TRBD1	TRBV6-4	TRBJ1-6	CASTPRQGGNSPLHF	TGTGCCAGCACTCCGAGACAGGGCGGTAATTCACCCCTCCACTTT
-	-	TRBV28	TRBJ2-7	CASVSTYRYEQYF	TGTGCCAGCGTTTCGACGTATCGCTACGAGCAGTACTTC
once	-	TRBV9	TRBJ2-6	CASSNDGLAGANVLTF	TGTGCCAGCAGCAATGACGGGTTAGCTGGGGCCAACGTCCTGACTTTC
-	-	TRBV3-1/TRBV3-2	TRBJ2-4	CASSQKGPRVF	TGTGCCAGCAGCCAGAAGGGTCCGCGGGTTTTC
-	-	TRBV28	TRBJ1-6	CASSLLSDGRLHF	TGTGCCAGCAGTTTACTTTCGGACGGACGCCTCCACTTT
-	TRBD1	TRBV6-5	TRBJ2-1	CASSYWEQGTYNEQFF	TGTGCCAGCAGTTACTGGGAACAGGGGACCTACAATGAGCAGTTCTTC
-	-	TRBV9	TRBJ2-5	CASSPRGPETQYF	TGTGCCAGCAGCCCTAGGGGCCCAGAGACCCAGTACTTC
-	-	TRBV18	TRBJ1-1	CASSPADRMNTEAFF	TGTGCCAGCTCACCCGCGGACAGAATGAACACTGAAGCTTTCTTT
-	-	TRBV10-3	TRBJ1-1	CAISTLGSPLVSEAFF	TGTGCCATCTCAACCCTAGGGTCCCCTTTAGTTAGTGAAGCTTTCTTT
-	TRBD2	TRBV10-1	TRBJ2-1	CATLPGLAGKSSYNEQFF	TGCGCCACCCTCCCGGGACTAGCGGGGAAAAGCTCCTACAATGAGCAGTTCTTC